This T cell receptor beta chain was observed in a study of vaccination and CD4 T cells after COVID-19. With regard to this clonotype: The antigen remains unidentified.

This sample's treatment: roughly 10-day PBMC culture with coronavirus spike peptide pools or control peptides (ViraFEST assay). Germline lookup yields CDR1 MNHNS and CDR2 SASEGT. CDR3 length equals 14 residues. After removal of 6 bases from V and 2 bases from J, the junction contained 5 bases not matched to a gene. Oncomine TCR Beta short-read sequencing was applied to DNA from cultured CD4+ T cells. TCRdb passed the PCR reads through MiXCR, listing each CDR3 protein once. Of some 3,000 distinct CDR3 sequences listed, 80% are singletons. Material: CD4+ T cells from blood, cultured in vitro. The rearrangement joins TRBV6-1 to TRBJ1-1, with TRBD1 identical over 8 bases. This receptor was identified in a human donor who had recovered from COVID-19. The CDR3 sequence: CASREGQVNTEAFF. The CDR3 coding sequence is TGTGCCAGCAGGGAGGGACAGGTCAACACTGAAGCTTTCTTT.